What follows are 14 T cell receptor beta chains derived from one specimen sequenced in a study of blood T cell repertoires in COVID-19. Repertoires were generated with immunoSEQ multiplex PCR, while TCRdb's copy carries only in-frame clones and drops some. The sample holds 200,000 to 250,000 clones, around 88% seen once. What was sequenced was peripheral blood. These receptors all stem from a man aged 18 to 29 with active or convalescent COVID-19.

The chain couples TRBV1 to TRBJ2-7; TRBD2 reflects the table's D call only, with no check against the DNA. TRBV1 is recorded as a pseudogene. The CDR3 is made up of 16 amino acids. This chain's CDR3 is CTSKFVAGGPTYEQYF. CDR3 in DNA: TGCACCAGCAAATTCGTAGCGGGAGGGCCCACCTACGAGCAGTACTTC.

CDR3 coding DNA: TGTGCCAGCAGTTTTGCTAGCAGACTCACAGATACGCAGTATTTT. Residues: CASSFASRLTDTQYF. This chain joins TRBV27 and TRBJ2-3; D possibly corresponds to TRBD2 (5 bases). The CDR3 has 15 residues. Germline lookup yields CDR1 MNHEY and CDR2 SMNVEV (reference sequence). Trimming removed 3 bases at V and 2 bases at J, with 12 bases between.

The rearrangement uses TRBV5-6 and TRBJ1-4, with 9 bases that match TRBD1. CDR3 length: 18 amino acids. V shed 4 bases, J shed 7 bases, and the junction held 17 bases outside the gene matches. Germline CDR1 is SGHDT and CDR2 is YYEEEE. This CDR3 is CASSLPGQGPASPEKLFF. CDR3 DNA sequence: TGTGCCAGCAGCCTACCGGGACAGGGCCCCGCGAGCCCTGAAAAACTGTTTTTT.

The CDR3 loop is CASSPGAGPAYEQYF. The DNA for the CDR3 is TGTGCCAGCTCACCAGGGGCAGGGCCCGCCTACGAGCAGTACTTC. The V call is TRBV18, the J call TRBJ2-7; the D gene is possibly TRBD1 (5 bases). This CDR3 region has 15 residues. Germline values: CDR1 KGHSH, CDR2 LQKENI. Trimming removed 2 bases at V and 2 bases at J, with 13 bases between. Using reference TRBV18 and TRBJ2-7 for the parts outside the CDR3, the full variable domain is NAGVMQNPRHLVRRRGQEARLRCSPMKGHSHVYWYRQLPEEGLKFMVYLQKENIIDESGMPKERFSAEFPKEGPSILRIQQVVRGDSAAYFCASSPGAGPAYEQYFGPGTRLTVT.

The CDR3 nucleotides are TGTGCCAGCAAGCCGGGGGATCGCGAAAACATTCAGTACTTC. Translating it yields CASKPGDRENIQYF. J is TRBJ2-4 and V is TRBV28; D possibly corresponds to TRBD2 (6 bases). This CDR3 has 14 residues. In germline, CDR1 is MDHEN, CDR2 SYDVKM. V lost 7 bases and J 5 bases, leaving 15 bases between the germline ends.

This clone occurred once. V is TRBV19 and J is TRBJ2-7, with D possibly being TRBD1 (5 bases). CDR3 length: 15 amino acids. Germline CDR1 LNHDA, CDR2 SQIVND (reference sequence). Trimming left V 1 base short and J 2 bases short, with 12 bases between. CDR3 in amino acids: CASSIVVQGTYEQYF. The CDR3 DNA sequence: TGTGCCAGTAGTATAGTGGTCCAGGGTACCTACGAGCAGTACTTC.

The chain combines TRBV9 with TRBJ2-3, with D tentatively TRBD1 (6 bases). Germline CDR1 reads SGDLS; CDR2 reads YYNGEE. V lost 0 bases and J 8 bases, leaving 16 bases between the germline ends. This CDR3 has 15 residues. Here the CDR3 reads CASSVGQGRSSTQYF. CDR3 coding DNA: TGTGCCAGCAGCGTAGGGCAGGGGCGATCTTCTACGCAGTATTTT.

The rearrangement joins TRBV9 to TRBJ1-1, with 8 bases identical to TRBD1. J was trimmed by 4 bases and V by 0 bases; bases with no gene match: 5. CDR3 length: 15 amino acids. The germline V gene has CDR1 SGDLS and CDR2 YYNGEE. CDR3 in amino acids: CASSVGGQAATEAFF. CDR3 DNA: TGTGCCAGCAGCGTAGGGGGACAGGCGGCCACTGAAGCTTTCTTT.

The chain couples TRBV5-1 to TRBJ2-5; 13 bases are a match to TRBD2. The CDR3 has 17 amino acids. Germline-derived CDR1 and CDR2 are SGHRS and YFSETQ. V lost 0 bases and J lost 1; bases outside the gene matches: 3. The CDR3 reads CASSLGLAGGFQETQYF. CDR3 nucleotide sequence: TGCGCCAGCAGCTTGGGACTAGCGGGAGGCTTCCAAGAGACCCAGTACTTC.

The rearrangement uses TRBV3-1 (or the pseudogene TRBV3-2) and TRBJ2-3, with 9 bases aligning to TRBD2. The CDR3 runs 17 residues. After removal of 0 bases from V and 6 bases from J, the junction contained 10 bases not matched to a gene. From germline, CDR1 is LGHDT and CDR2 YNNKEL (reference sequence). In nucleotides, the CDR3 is TGTGCCAGCAGCCAAGAGGTTAGCGGGAGTTGGGCGGATACGCAGTATTTT. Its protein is CASSQEVSGSWADTQYF.

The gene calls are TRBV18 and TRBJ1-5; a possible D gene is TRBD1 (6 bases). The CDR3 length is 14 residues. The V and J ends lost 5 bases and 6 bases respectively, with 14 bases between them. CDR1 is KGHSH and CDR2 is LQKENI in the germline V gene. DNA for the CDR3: TGTGCCAGCTCAAGCCCCAAAGGGGGTCAGCCCCAGCATTTT. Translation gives CASSSPKGGQPQHF.

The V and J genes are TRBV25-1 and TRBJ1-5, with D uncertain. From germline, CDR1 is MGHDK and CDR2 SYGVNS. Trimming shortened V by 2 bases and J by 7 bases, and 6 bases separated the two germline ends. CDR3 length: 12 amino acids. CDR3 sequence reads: CASSENMQPQHF. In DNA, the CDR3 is TGTGCCAGCAGTGAAAACATGCAGCCCCAGCATTTT.

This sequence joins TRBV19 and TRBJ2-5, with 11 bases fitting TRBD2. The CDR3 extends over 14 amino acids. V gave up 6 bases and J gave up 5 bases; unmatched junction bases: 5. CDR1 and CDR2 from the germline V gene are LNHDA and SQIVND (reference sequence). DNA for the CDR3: TGTGCCAGTAGGACCGCTAGCGGGAGGGAGACCCAGTACTTC. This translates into CASRTASGRETQYF.

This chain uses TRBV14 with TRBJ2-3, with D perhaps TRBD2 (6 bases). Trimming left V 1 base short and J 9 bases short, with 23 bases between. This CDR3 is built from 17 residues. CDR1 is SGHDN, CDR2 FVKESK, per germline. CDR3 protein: CASSQGSGEAQLATQYF. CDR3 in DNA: TGTGCCAGCAGCCAAGGGTCGGGAGAGGCCCAACTAGCAACGCAGTATTTT.